Below, 2 T cell receptor beta chains from the same sample are listed, as sequenced in a study of PD-L1 blockade in urothelial cancer. TCRdb keeps only in-frame clones here, not all; method: immunoSEQ multiplex PCR. The sample lists about 55,000 clones; approximately 77% were seen once. Time point in this sample: pretreatment peripheral blood. Sequenced material: PBMCs, taken around atezolizumab (anti-PD-L1) treatment. The source of these receptors is a man between 65 and 79 years old with urothelial cancer.

This sequence joins TRBV7-8 and TRBJ1-1; tentatively, D is TRBD1 (5 bases). CDR1 and CDR2 (germline): SGHVS, FQNEAQ. Deletions cut 0 bases from V and 0 bases from J, with 11 bases between. There are 16 residues in the CDR3. The DNA for the CDR3 is TGTGCCAGCAGCTTAGCGGGCCGGGGGATGAACACTGAAGCTTTCTTT. Its translation is CASSLAGRGMNTEAFF.

The chain has TRBV7-2 and TRBJ2-2; D remains ambiguous. Trimming pared 1 base from V and 1 base from J, leaving 7 bases between. Germline values: CDR1 SGHTA, CDR2 FQGNSA. This CDR3 has 15 residues. The CDR3 DNA reads as TGTGCCAGCAGCTTAGGGGCAGTGAACACCGGGGAGCTGTTTTTT. Translation gives CASSLGAVNTGELFF.